This entry lists 4 T cell receptor beta chains sequenced from one sample in a study of vaccination effects on CD4 cells after COVID-19. Antigen-specific CD4+ T cells were first expanded with viral peptide pools by the ViraFEST assay and only then sequenced. Subsequent to a culture period of less than twelve days, CD4+ T cells were isolated. Each person got two doses of an mRNA SARS-CoV-2 vaccine, BNT162b2 or mRNA-1273. The antigens for these receptors are not known. Using immunoSEQ multiplex PCR, the repertoire was profiled, and TCRdb retains in-frame clones only, with some absent. Of approximately 70,000 clones listed, approximately 81% are singletons. The sample was CD4+ T cells from PBMCs cultured with HCoV-229E spike peptides, taken after COVID-19 vaccination. These receptors all stem from a human donor who received a COVID-19 vaccine.

This sequence joins TRBV3-1 (or the pseudogene TRBV3-2) and TRBJ2-2; D not resolved. CDR1 and CDR2 from the germline V gene are LGHDT and YNNKEL (reference sequence). Trimming took 0 bases from V and 5 from J, leaving 4 bases between them. The CDR3 is 13 residues long. CDR3 amino acids: CASSQEGTGELFF. The CDR3 coding sequence is TGTGCCAGCAGCCAAGAGGGGACCGGGGAGCTGTTTTTT.

The CDR3: CASSENRARTDTQYF. As DNA, the CDR3 is TGTGCCAGCAGTGAGAACAGGGCCCGCACAGATACGCAGTATTTT. The V and J genes are TRBV6-1 and TRBJ2-3; D is perhaps TRBD1 (6 bases). The V gene's germline CDR1 is MNHNS and CDR2 SASEGT. The V and J ends lost 3 bases and 1 base respectively, with 11 bases between them. The CDR3 consists of 15 residues.

V usage is TRBV6-5 and J usage is TRBJ1-3; D is ambiguous. Germline loops: CDR1 MNHEY, CDR2 SVGAGI. The CDR3 has 12 amino acids. V was trimmed by 7 bases and J by 2 bases, leaving 6 bases between them. CDR3 protein: CASTKTGNTIYF. CDR3 in DNA: TGTGCCAGCACCAAAACTGGAAACACCATATATTTT.

The V call is TRBV10-3, the J call TRBJ1-6; D gene ambiguous. Trimming took off 2 bases at V and 0 bases at J, with 8 bases between the two ends. The CDR3 is made up of 16 amino acids. The germline gives CDR1 ENHRY, CDR2 SYGVKD. The CDR3 DNA reads as TGTGCCATCAGTGAGCTAGGGAGCTCCTATAATTCACCCCTCCACTTT. Its protein is CAISELGSSYNSPLHF.